This TCR beta chain came from a study of PD-L1 blockade in urothelial cancer. Background on the study: The median T cell count in blood samples was more than 110,000.

Libraries were prepared by immunoSEQ multiplex PCR; TCRdb keeps only in-frame clonotypes and omits some of them. The sample holds approximately 55,000 clones, just over 85% seen once. The CDR3 is made up of 17 amino acids. Trimming removed 2 bases from V and 7 bases from J; junction bases left unmatched: 8. Germline V lookup: CDR1 KGHSH, CDR2 LQKENI. Regarding time point: pretreatment peripheral blood. Sequenced material: PBMCs, taken around atezolizumab (anti-PD-L1) treatment. This receptor was taken from a man in his sixties with urothelial cancer. The chain combines TRBV18 with TRBJ2-2; TRBD2 agrees at 12 bases. The CDR3 DNA reads TGTGCCAGCTCACCAGAGACTAGCGGGAGATCCGGCGGGGAGCTGTTTTTT. This codes for CASSPETSGRSGGELFF.